This T cell receptor beta chain is drawn from a study of metastatic and nonmetastatic thyroid tumors. Study background: Malignant thyroid and benign thyroid patients provided blood and tumor or nodule tissue whose repertoires were compared.

V gave up 4 bases and J gave up 0 bases; unmatched junction bases: 2. Germline V CDR1 and CDR2: MDHEN, SYDVKM. The CDR3 runs 16 residues. All patients were untreated before thyroid surgery. Findings and limits, study-wide: Reported TCR beta diversity, measured in blood and tumor, was significantly higher for malignant thyroid tumors than for benign nodules.

About this clone: Its cognate antigen is unknown.

Study processing details: Researchers built a distant-metastasis classifier for papillary thyroid cancer that drew on CDR3 differences across clinicopathological groups. With MiXCR, TCRdb called clones anew from the PCR reads. The V and J calls were not made by the authors but by TCRdb's processing. The sample consists of approximately 30,000 clones, around 3.5% of them appearing once. This clonotype originated in a male donor with papillary thyroid cancer or a benign thyroid nodule (not recorded which). Some clones in this sample may be carry-over from other donors' samples. The rearrangement joins TRBV28 to TRBJ2-2; TRBD1 matches 10 bases. Material for sequencing was blood. CDR3 amino acids: CASSSTGGANTGELFF. In nucleotides, the CDR3 is TGTGCCAGCAGTTCGACAGGGGGCGCGAACACCGGGGAGCTGTTTTTT.